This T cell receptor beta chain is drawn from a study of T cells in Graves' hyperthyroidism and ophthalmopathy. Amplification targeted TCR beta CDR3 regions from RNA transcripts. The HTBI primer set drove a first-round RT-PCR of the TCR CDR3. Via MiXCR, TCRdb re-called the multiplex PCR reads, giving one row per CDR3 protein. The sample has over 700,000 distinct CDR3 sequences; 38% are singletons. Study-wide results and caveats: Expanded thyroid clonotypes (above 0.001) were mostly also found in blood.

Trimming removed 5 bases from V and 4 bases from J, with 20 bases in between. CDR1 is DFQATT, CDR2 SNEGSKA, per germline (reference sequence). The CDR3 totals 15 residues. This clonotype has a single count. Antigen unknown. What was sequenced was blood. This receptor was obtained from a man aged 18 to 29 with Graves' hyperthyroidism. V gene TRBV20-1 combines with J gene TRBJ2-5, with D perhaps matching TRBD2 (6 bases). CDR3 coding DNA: TGCAGTGCTGGTCCATTCTTTCAGGGAGGAGAGACCCAGTACTTC. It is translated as CSAGPFFQGGETQYF.